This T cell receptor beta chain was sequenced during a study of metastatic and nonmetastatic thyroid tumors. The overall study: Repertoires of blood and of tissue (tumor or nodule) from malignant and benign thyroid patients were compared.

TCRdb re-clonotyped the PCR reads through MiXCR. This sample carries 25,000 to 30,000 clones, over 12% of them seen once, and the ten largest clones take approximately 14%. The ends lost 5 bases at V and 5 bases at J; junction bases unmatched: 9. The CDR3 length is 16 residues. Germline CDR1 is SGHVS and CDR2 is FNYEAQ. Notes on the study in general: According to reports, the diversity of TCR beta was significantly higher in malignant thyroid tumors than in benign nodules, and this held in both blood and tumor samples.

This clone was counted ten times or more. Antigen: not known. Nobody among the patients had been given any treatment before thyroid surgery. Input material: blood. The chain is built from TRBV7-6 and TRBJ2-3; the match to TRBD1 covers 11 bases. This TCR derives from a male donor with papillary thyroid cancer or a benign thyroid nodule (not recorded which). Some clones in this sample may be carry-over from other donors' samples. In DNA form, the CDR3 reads TGTGCCAGCAGCCTCCGGACAGGGGGCATGGTAGATACGCAGTATTTT. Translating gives CASSLRTGGMVDTQYF.